The 22 T cell receptor beta chains given below trace back to one sample, sequenced in a study of vaccination effects on CD4 cells after COVID-19. CD4+ T cells were isolated after less than 12 days of culture. This table comes from immunoSEQ multiplex PCR, and its TCRdb copy is limited to in-frame clones, with some not included. The table lists about 38,000 clones, over 80% of them singletons. These receptors have no known antigen. Sample: CD4+ T cells from PBMCs cultured without peptide, taken before COVID-19 vaccination. These TCRs come from a human donor who received a COVID-19 vaccine.

The chain is built from TRBV7-2 and TRBJ2-1, with 15 bases that match TRBD2. Germline CDR1 and CDR2: SGHTA and FQGNSA. V lost 2 bases and J lost 7; bases outside the gene matches: 9. This CDR3 has 18 amino acids. Written as DNA, the CDR3 is TGTGCCAGCAGCTTATACCGGACTAGCGGGGGGGCGGGGAATGAGCAGTTCTTC. Amino acid sequence: CASSLYRTSGGAGNEQFF. The full variable domain, its missing parts supplied by reference TRBV7-2 and TRBJ2-1, is GAGVSQSPSNKVTEKGKDVELRCDPISGHTALYWYRQSLGQGLEFLIYFQGNSAPDKSGLPSDRFSAERTGGSVSTLTIQRTQQEDSAVYLCASSLYRTSGGAGNEQFFGPGTRLTVL.

The rearrangement uses TRBV7-6 and TRBJ2-1; D is possibly TRBD1 or TRBD2 (7 bases each). The V end was cut by 5 bases, the J end by 4 bases, with 30 bases between. The CDR3 consists of 20 residues. CDR1 SGHVS and CDR2 FNYEAQ come from the germline V gene. Here the CDR3 reads CASSPDKGAKRGGWYNEQFF. In DNA, the CDR3 is TGTGCCAGCAGCCCGGACAAGGGGGCCAAGAGGGGGGGCTGGTACAATGAGCAGTTCTTC.

This clone showed up just a few times. This chain links TRBV20-1 with TRBJ1-1; D call uncertain. The CDR3 extends over 11 amino acids. V shed 5 bases and J shed 10 bases, with 14 bases lying between them. Germline CDR1 DFQATT, CDR2 SNEGSKA (reference sequence). The CDR3 is CSAGMAYRAFF. CDR3 nucleotide sequence: TGCAGTGCTGGGATGGCTTATCGAGCTTTCTTT.

The V and J genes are TRBV4-1 and TRBJ1-5; possibly TRBD1 for D (5 bases). Per germline, CDR1 MGHRA and CDR2 YSYEKL. This CDR3 is 15 amino acids long. V was trimmed by 4 bases and J by 4 bases, leaving 14 bases between them. DNA of the CDR3: TGCGCCAGCAGCCGCGAAGACAGAGTAAATCAGCCCCAGCATTTT. Its translation: CASSREDRVNQPQHF.

This chain uses TRBV12-3 or TRBV12-4 with TRBJ2-5; 10 nucleotides align to TRBD1. V was clipped by 8 bases and J by 4 bases; unmatched bases: 1. This CDR3 is 12 amino acids long. The CDR3 region has the DNA TGTGCCAGCGGGGACAGGGGAGAGACCCAGTACTTC. This gives the protein CASGDRGETQYF.

The rearrangement links TRBV7-9 to TRBJ2-5; D is possibly TRBD2 (6 bases). Germline V gene sequence: CDR1 SEHNR, CDR2 FQNEAQ (reference sequence). This CDR3 has 13 amino acids. Trimming removed 5 bases from V and 4 bases from J, with 11 bases in between. Here the CDR3 DNA reads TGTGCCAGCAGCCCCCGACTAGGAGAGACCCAGTACTTC. Its translation is CASSPRLGETQYF.

V usage is TRBV10-1 and J usage is TRBJ2-5; D could derive from TRBD1 or TRBD2 (5 bases each). V dropped 3 bases and J dropped 4 bases, with 12 bases sitting between them. Germline lookup yields CDR1 WNHNN and CDR2 SYGVQD (reference sequence). The CDR3 is 14 residues long. CDR3 loop: CASSESAGRETQYF. The CDR3, as DNA: TGCGCCAGCAGTGAATCGGCAGGGAGAGAGACCCAGTACTTC.

The rearrangement joins TRBV3-1 (or the pseudogene TRBV3-2) to TRBJ1-2; weak D call: TRBD1 (5 bases). The CDR3 covers 14 residues. Germline lookup yields CDR1 LGHDT and CDR2 YNNKEL (reference sequence). V was trimmed by 1 base and J by 6 bases, leaving 12 bases between them. The CDR3 nucleotides are TGTGCCAGCAGCCAAGGGGCAGGGATTGATGGCTACACCTTC. It is translated as CASSQGAGIDGYTF.

The gene calls are TRBV24-1 and TRBJ1-4; D call uncertain. Deletions cut 5 bases from V and 5 bases from J, with 8 bases between. Germline values: CDR1 KGHDR, CDR2 SFDVKD. The CDR3 runs to 13 residues. CDR3 loop: CATSGELNEKLFF. CDR3 DNA: TGTGCCACCAGTGGGGAGTTAAATGAAAAACTGTTTTTT.

This chain joins TRBV5-6 and TRBJ2-7, with TRBD1 matching 10 bases. Germline-derived CDR1 and CDR2 are SGHDT and YYEEEE. With 3 bases clipped from V and 2 bases from J, the junction kept 5 bases outside the gene matches. The CDR3 runs 15 residues. The CDR3 sequence: CASSYRDRGPYEQYV. CDR3 bases: TGTGCCAGCAGCTACCGGGACAGGGGACCCTACGAGCAGTACGTC.

This chain uses TRBV27 with TRBJ2-1; D may be TRBD1 (6 bases). The CDR3 extends over 15 amino acids. V was clipped by 9 bases and J by 1 base, with 16 bases between them. Germline lookup yields CDR1 MNHEY and CDR2 SMNVEV (reference sequence). CDR3 nucleotide sequence: TGTGCCAGTAACATCAGGGGTCTATCCTACAATGAGCAGTTCTTC. Translating gives CASNIRGLSYNEQFF.

This clone was seen a few times. The CDR3 region is CASSTSRLRSADTQYF. For the CDR3, the DNA is TGTGCCAGCAGCACCTCAAGGTTGAGATCTGCAGATACGCAGTATTTT. The chain combines TRBV5-6 with TRBJ2-3, with D unresolved. Trimming left V 4 bases short and J 4 bases short, with 19 bases between. The CDR3 consists of 16 residues. CDR1 SGHDT and CDR2 YYEEEE come from the germline V gene.

V is TRBV18 and J is TRBJ2-2; TRBD1 matches 9 bases. CDR3 size: 18 residues. V lost 1 base, J lost 5 bases, and 11 bases stayed unmatched. Looked up from germline, CDR1 is KGHSH and CDR2 is LQKENI. The CDR3 DNA is TGTGCCAGCTCACCACTCGCACCGGGACAGGGTGGAACCGGGGAGCTGTTTTTT. Encoded protein: CASSPLAPGQGGTGELFF.

The chain is built from TRBV6-2 or TRBV6-3 and TRBJ1-1; D gene ambiguous. With 6 bases removed from V and 5 bases from J, the gap between germline ends came to 10 bases. The CDR3 has 12 amino acids. Per germline, CDR1 MNHEY and CDR2 SVGEGT. DNA for the CDR3: TGTGCCAGCAGCCCCTCGAGGACTGAAGCTTTCTTT. This sequence encodes CASSPSRTEAFF.

The chain links TRBV7-2 to TRBJ1-1, with D uncertain. Germline CDR1 reads SGHTA; CDR2 reads FQGNSA. This CDR3 has 13 residues. Deletions cut 5 bases from V and 7 bases from J, with 14 bases between. DNA of the CDR3: TGTGCCAGCAGCCAAAACGGTCAGCTTGAAGCTTTCTTT. It yields the protein CASSQNGQLEAFF.

The chain links TRBV7-3 to TRBJ1-2, with no clear D. The CDR3 consists of 14 residues. Germline V gives CDR1 SGHTA, CDR2 FQGTGA. Trimming took off 5 bases at V and 2 bases at J, with 12 bases between the two ends. The CDR3 is CASSPDAGNYGYTF. CDR3 DNA: TGTGCCAGCAGCCCGGATGCGGGGAACTATGGCTACACCTTC.

This clone has only a few counts. This chain connects TRBV6-2 or TRBV6-3 to TRBJ1-6; no firm D call. Trimming removed 6 bases at V and 9 bases at J, with 15 bases between. Germline V CDR1 and CDR2: MNHEY, SVGEGT. The CDR3 contains 14 residues. The CDR3 sequence: CASSLSTWPSPLHF. CDR3 DNA: TGTGCCAGCAGCCTCAGCACATGGCCTTCACCCCTCCACTTT.

The chain is built from TRBV18 and TRBJ2-5; D call uncertain. Trimming stripped 0 bases from V and 7 bases from J, with 15 bases between. The CDR3 totals 15 residues. Looked up from germline, CDR1 is KGHSH and CDR2 is LQKENI. CDR3 bases: TGTGCCAGCTCACCACCCACCCAGTTGGGCGGGACCCAGTACTTC. Its protein product is CASSPPTQLGGTQYF.

The J gene is TRBJ2-2, the V gene TRBV20-1, with 8 bases aligning to TRBD2. Germline assignment: CDR1 DFQATT and CDR2 SNEGSKA (reference sequence). This CDR3 spans 15 amino acids. V lost 3 bases, J lost 6 bases, and 9 bases stayed unmatched. Here the CDR3 DNA reads TGCAGTGCTAGTGGGCGTAGCGGGGTAGCCGGGGAGCTGTTTTTT. Translation gives CSASGRSGVAGELFF.

V and J are TRBV24-1 and TRBJ1-5, with D possibly matching TRBD1 (5 bases). Looked up from germline, CDR1 is KGHDR and CDR2 is SFDVKD. V lost 5 bases and J 1 base, leaving 11 bases between the germline ends. The length of the CDR3 is 15 residues. CDR3 DNA sequence: TGTGCCACCAGTGGGGGGGTAGAGAGCAATCAGCCCCAGCATTTT. Protein sequence: CATSGGVESNQPQHF.

The CDR3 DNA reads TGTGCCACCAGTGACCGGACAGGGTATGCCGCTACGCAGTATTTT. This sequence encodes CATSDRTGYAATQYF. This rearrangement joins TRBV24-1 to TRBJ2-3; 8 bases agree with TRBD1. V was pared by 4 bases and J by 8 bases, with 10 bases of the junction left unmatched. CDR3 size: 15 residues. From germline, CDR1 is KGHDR and CDR2 SFDVKD.

J is TRBJ2-3 and V is TRBV5-5; TRBD1 matches at 11 bases. Trimming removed 0 bases from V and 0 bases from J; junction bases left unmatched: 3. This CDR3 comprises 17 residues. Per germline, CDR1 SGHKS and CDR2 YYEKEE (reference sequence). CDR3 nucleotides: TGTGCCAGCAGCTTGGAGGGGACAGGGGGAAGCACAGATACGCAGTATTTT. Residues: CASSLEGTGGSTDTQYF.